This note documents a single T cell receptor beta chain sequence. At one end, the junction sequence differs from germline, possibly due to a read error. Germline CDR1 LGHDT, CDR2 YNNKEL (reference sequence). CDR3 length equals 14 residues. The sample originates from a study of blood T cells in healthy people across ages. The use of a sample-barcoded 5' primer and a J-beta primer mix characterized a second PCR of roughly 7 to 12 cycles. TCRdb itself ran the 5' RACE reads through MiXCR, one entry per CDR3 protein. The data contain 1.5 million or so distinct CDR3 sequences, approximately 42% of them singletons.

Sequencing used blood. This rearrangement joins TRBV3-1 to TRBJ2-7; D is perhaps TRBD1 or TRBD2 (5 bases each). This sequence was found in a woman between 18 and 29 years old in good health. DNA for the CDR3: TGTGCCGGCAGCCCCCGGGACGGCCTCTACGAGCAGTACTTC. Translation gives CAGSPRDGLYEQYF.